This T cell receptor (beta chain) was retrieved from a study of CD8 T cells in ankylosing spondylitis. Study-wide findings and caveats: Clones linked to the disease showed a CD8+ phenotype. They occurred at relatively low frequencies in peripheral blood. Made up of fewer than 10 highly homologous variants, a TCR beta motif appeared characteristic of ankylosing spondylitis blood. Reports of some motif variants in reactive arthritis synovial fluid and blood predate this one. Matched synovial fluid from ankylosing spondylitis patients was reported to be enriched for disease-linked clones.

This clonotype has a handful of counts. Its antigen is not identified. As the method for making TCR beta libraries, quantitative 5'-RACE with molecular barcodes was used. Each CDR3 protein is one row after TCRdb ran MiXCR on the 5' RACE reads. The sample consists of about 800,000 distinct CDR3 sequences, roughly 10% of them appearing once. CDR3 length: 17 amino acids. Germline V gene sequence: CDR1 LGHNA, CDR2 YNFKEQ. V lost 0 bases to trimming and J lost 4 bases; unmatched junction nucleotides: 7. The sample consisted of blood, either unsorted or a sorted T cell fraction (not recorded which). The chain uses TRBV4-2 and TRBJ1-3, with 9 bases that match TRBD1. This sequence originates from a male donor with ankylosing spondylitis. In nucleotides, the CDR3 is TGTGCCAGCAGCCAAGATACCGGACAGGGGTTCGGAAACACCATATATTTT. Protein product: CASSQDTGQGFGNTIYF.